What follows are 12 T cell receptor beta chains derived from one specimen sequenced in a study of early T cells in non-severe SARS-CoV-2 infection. TCRdb analysed the 5' RACE reads with MiXCR anew, one entry per CDR3 protein. The sample lists 62,000 or so distinct CDR3 sequences, about 9.9% seen once, with around 1.3% in the top ten. Sequencing was carried out using whole blood. The receptor source for this set is an adult who was a healthcare worker with PCR-confirmed SARS-CoV-2 infection or an uninfected control (not recorded which).

This clonotype was counted between two and nine times. This chain links TRBV7-6 with TRBJ2-3, with D perhaps TRBD1 or TRBD2 (5 bases each). This CDR3 comprises 16 residues. Trimming removed 2 bases from V and 0 bases from J, with 12 bases in between. Germline V gives CDR1 SGHVS, CDR2 FNYEAQ. DNA for the CDR3: TGTGCCAGCAGCTTACGAGGGACCCATAGCACAGATACGCAGTATTTT. Translation gives CASSLRGTHSTDTQYF.

The chain recombines TRBV18 with TRBJ2-1; a weak D match, TRBD1 (6 bases). V was clipped by 2 bases and J by 8 bases, with 13 bases between them. Germline CDR1 and CDR2: KGHSH and LQKENI. There are 14 residues in the CDR3. The CDR3 region is CASSPNAGVDEQFF. In DNA, the CDR3 is TGTGCCAGCTCACCAAACGCAGGGGTTGATGAGCAGTTCTTC. Looking up the rest from reference TRBV18 and TRBJ2-1 gives the full variable domain: NAGVMQNPRHLVRRRGQEARLRCSPMKGHSHVYWYRQLPEEGLKFMVYLQKENIIDESGMPKERFSAEFPKEGPSILRIQQVVRGDSAAYFCASSPNAGVDEQFFGPGTRLTVL.

The chain joins TRBV5-1 to TRBJ1-6; a weak D match, TRBD1 (5 bases). Trimming took 9 bases from V and 7 from J, leaving 20 bases between them. The CDR3 runs 15 residues. Germline V CDR1 and CDR2: SGHRS, YFSETQ. The CDR3 DNA reads as TGCGCCACCTCAACCATAGGGGCACACAATTCACCCCTCCACTTT. Amino acids: CATSTIGAHNSPLHF.

This clonotype was seen repeatedly, ten times or more. The chain uses TRBV6-1 and TRBJ1-1; D ambiguous. Germline V gene lookup returns CDR1 MNHNS and CDR2 SASEGT. CDR3 size: 13 residues. With 3 bases removed from V and 7 bases from J, the gap between germline ends came to 12 bases. The CDR3 is CASSDRNSLEAFF. The CDR3 coding sequence is TGTGCCAGCAGTGACCGGAACAGCCTTGAAGCTTTCTTT.

This clonotype was picked up a small number of times. CDR3: CASRLWTGTNEKLFF. The CDR3, as DNA: TGTGCCAGTAGGCTATGGACTGGAACTAATGAAAAACTGTTTTTT. The V gene is TRBV19, the J gene TRBJ1-4; no clear D gene. Germline CDR1 LNHDA, CDR2 SQIVND (reference sequence). The CDR3 consists of 15 residues. The germline V and J ends were trimmed by 6 bases and 1 base, with 12 bases remaining between them.

The rearrangement joins TRBV5-1 to TRBJ2-5; D could derive from TRBD1 or TRBD2 (5 bases each). The germline V gene encodes CDR1 SGHRS and CDR2 YFSETQ. There are 14 residues in the CDR3. Trimming removed 4 bases from V and 2 bases from J, with 12 bases in between. CDR3 DNA: TGCGCCAGCAGCCCAGGGAGTGTTCAAGAGACCCAGTACTTC. It encodes CASSPGSVQETQYF.

This clonotype was observed a handful of times. CDR3 region: CASSLRTAGELFF. CDR3 coding DNA: TGTGCCAGCAGCTTGAGGACGGCCGGGGAGCTGTTTTTT. The chain has TRBV5-6 and TRBJ2-2; D unresolved. The CDR3 extends over 13 amino acids. The germline V and J ends were trimmed by 1 base and 6 bases, with 7 bases remaining between them. Germline CDR1 is SGHDT and CDR2 is YYEEEE.

The chain recombines TRBV7-2 with TRBJ1-2; no definite D call. The CDR3 contains 14 residues. Germline V lookup: CDR1 SGHTA, CDR2 FQGNSA. The V gene lost 5 bases and the J gene lost 4 bases, with 14 bases spanning the gap. The CDR3, as DNA: TGTGCCAGCAGCCCCTCTTCACGGGCCTATGGCTACACCTTC. This codes for CASSPSSRAYGYTF.

This clonotype was counted at least ten times. This chain uses TRBV20-1 with TRBJ1-2; 8 bases fit TRBD1. The CDR3 is 16 amino acids. CDR1 and CDR2 from the germline V gene are DFQATT and SNEGSKA (reference sequence). The CDR3 sequence: CRVPWTGFTPNYGYTF. For the CDR3, the DNA is TGCAGAGTACCTTGGACAGGGTTCACCCCTAACTATGGCTACACCTTC.

This clonotype was detected ten times or more. J is TRBJ1-5 and V is TRBV12-3 or TRBV12-4; TRBD1 matches 7 bases. The J segment lost 4 bases and the V segment lost 6 bases, leaving 6 bases of the junction unmatched. The CDR3 is 14 residues long. CDR3 amino acids: CASRRDSQNQPQHF. CDR3 DNA sequence: TGTGCCAGCAGACGGGACAGCCAAAATCAGCCCCAGCATTTT.

This clonotype was recorded many times. V is TRBV18 and J is TRBJ1-1, with 7 bases identical to TRBD1. Germline V gives CDR1 KGHSH, CDR2 LQKENI. Trimming took 4 bases from V and 6 from J; bases not matched to a gene: 8. CDR3 size: 14 residues. The CDR3 sequence is CASSLQGGLSEAFF. CDR3 sequence (DNA): TGTGCCAGCTCACTCCAGGGGGGGCTCTCTGAAGCTTTCTTT.

This clonotype was seen at least ten times. The V call is TRBV7-2, the J call TRBJ2-5; D is unclear. Trimming left V 4 bases short and J 5 bases short, with 14 bases between. CDR3 length: 14 residues. Germline V gene data show CDR1 as SGHTA and CDR2 as FQGNSA. The CDR3 here is CASSSLDVPETQYF. The DNA of the CDR3 is TGTGCCAGCAGCTCTCTAGATGTCCCGGAGACCCAGTACTTC.